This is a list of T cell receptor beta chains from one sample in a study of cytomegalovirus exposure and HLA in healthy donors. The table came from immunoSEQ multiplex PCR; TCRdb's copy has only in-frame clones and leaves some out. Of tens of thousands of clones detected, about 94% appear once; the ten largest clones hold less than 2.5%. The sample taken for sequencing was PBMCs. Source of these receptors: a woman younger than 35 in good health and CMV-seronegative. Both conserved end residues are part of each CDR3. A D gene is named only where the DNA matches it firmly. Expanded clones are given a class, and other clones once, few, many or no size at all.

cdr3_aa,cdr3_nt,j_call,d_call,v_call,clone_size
CASSTITEGQGETQYF,TGTGCCAGTAGCACTATAACAGAGGGACAGGGAGAGACCCAGTACTTC,TRBJ2-5,TRBD1,TRBV19,NA
CASSLGGSSSYNEQFF,TGTGCCAGCAGCTTGGGCGGGTCGAGCTCCTACAATGAGCAGTTCTTC,TRBJ2-1,NA,TRBV5-6,NA
CASSYDLGTGFEKLFF,TGTGCCAGCAGTTACGATTTGGGGACAGGGTTTGAAAAACTGTTTTTT,TRBJ1-4,TRBD1,TRBV6-5,NA
CASSREETPAGELFF,TGTGCCAGCAGCCGCGAGGAGACCCCGGCCGGGGAGCTGTTTTTT,TRBJ2-2,NA,TRBV14,NA
CASSLLYPGSGANVLTF,TGTGCCAGCAGCTTACTATATCCAGGATCTGGGGCCAACGTCCTGACTTTC,TRBJ2-6,NA,TRBV7-9,once
CASSFGAEAFF,TGTGCCAGCAGTTTCGGGGCTGAAGCTTTCTTT,TRBJ1-1,NA,TRBV27,NA
CASSLQGFTQPQHF,TGTGCCAGCAGTTTACAGGGGTTCACGCAGCCCCAGCATTTT,TRBJ1-5,NA,TRBV27,NA
CASSYSVSGEYNEQFF,TGTGCCAGCAGTTACTCGGTCTCCGGGGAATACAATGAGCAGTTCTTC,TRBJ2-1,NA,TRBV6-5,NA
CASSESPTGRNTEAFF,TGCGCCAGCAGTGAGTCGCCAACAGGCAGGAACACTGAAGCTTTCTTT,TRBJ1-1,NA,TRBV10-1,NA
CASSYLSGRSSYEQYF,TGTGCCAGCAGTTATTTATCAGGGAGGAGCTCCTACGAGCAGTACTTC,TRBJ2-7,NA,TRBV6-5,NA
CASSSLPTTGQETQYF,TGCGCCAGCAGCTCCCTCCCCACTACAGGGCAAGAGACCCAGTACTTC,TRBJ2-5,NA,TRBV5-1,NA
CASSEVTGDTGELFF,TGTGCCAGCAGTGAAGTAACAGGAGACACCGGGGAGCTGTTTTTT,TRBJ2-2,NA,TRBV6-1,NA
CASSQEWGQGVEKLFF,TGCGCCAGCAGCCAAGAATGGGGACAGGGTGTCGAAAAACTGTTTTTT,TRBJ1-4,TRBD1,TRBV4-1,NA
CASSLEPGVREQYF,TGTGCCAGCAGCTTAGAGCCGGGAGTAAGGGAGCAGTACTTC,TRBJ2-7,NA,TRBV11-2,NA
CASSQVGRPGEQFF,TGCGCCAGCAGCCAAGTGGGTAGACCGGGTGAGCAGTTCTTC,TRBJ2-1,NA,TRBV4-1,NA
CASSQGVLVQDSNQPQHF,TGCGCCAGCAGCCAAGGTGTTTTGGTTCAGGATAGCAATCAGCCCCAGCATTTT,TRBJ1-5,NA,TRBV4-3,NA
CASRRENTEAFF,TGTGCCAGCAGGAGGGAGAACACTGAAGCTTTCTTT,TRBJ1-1,NA,TRBV6-5,NA
CASSLLGTGGYEQYF,TGTGCCAGCAGCTTGCTAGGGACAGGGGGCTACGAGCAGTACTTC,TRBJ2-7,TRBD1,TRBV5-6,NA
CASSEQRVARNIQYF,TGTGCCAGCAGTGAACAGAGAGTAGCGAGAAACATTCAGTACTTC,TRBJ2-4,NA,TRBV6-1,NA